The 29 T cell receptor beta chains presented below share a single source sample, sequenced in a study of metastatic and nonmetastatic thyroid tumors (dated by TCRdb to 2018 to 2020). Before undergoing thyroid surgery, none of the patients had been given any kind of treatment. Receptors were amplified or captured by PCR. Instrument on record: Illumina HiSeq 4000. TCRdb passed the public sequencing reads through fastp at Q25 and MiXCR, retaining productive beta sequences. This sample lists almost 70,000 clones; 14% were detected once. The ten most abundant clones make up 6.5% of the sample. The sample was blood. Every receptor here comes from a male donor with papillary thyroid cancer or a benign thyroid nodule (not recorded which). Some clones in this sample may be carry-over from other donors' samples.

The sample holds many counts of this clone. This chain uses TRBV11-2 with TRBJ2-6; D unclear. Germline V gene sequence: CDR1 SGHAT, CDR2 FQNNGV. Deletions cut 4 bases from V and 0 bases from J, with 10 bases between. The CDR3 has 16 amino acids. CDR3: CASSSLGHSGANVLTF. Written as DNA, the CDR3 is TGTGCCAGCAGCTCCCTCGGTCACTCTGGGGCCAACGTCCTGACTTTC.

This chain joins TRBV5-5 and TRBJ1-2; D remains unclear. The CDR3 totals 15 residues. The V end was cut by 1 base, the J end by 5 bases, with 15 bases between. CDR1 and CDR2 from the germline V gene are SGHKS and YYEKEE (reference sequence). In DNA form, the CDR3 reads TGTGCCAGCAGCTTGAAGATTCTGGGCTATTATGGCTACACCTTC. This encodes CASSLKILGYYGYTF.

This clone was seen once. The genes are TRBV5-1 and TRBJ2-3; TRBD2 matches 8 bases. V shed 4 bases, J shed 4 bases, and the junction held 11 bases outside the gene matches. This CDR3 is built from 16 residues. Germline V gene data show CDR1 as SGHRS and CDR2 as YFSETQ. CDR3 sequence: CASSSPSGGYPDTQYF. CDR3 coding DNA: TGCGCCAGCAGCAGCCCATCGGGAGGGTACCCAGATACGCAGTATTTT.

With respect to this clone: One base away lies a much larger clone, so this may be a sequencing read error. Other DNA sequences from this sample encode an identical CDR3 as well. The chain is built from TRBV15 and TRBJ2-3, with 9 bases lining up with TRBD1. Germline V gene data show CDR1 as LNHNV and CDR2 as YYDKDF (reference sequence). This CDR3 is 17 amino acids long. CDR3 protein: CATSRDRGQGFTDTQYF. The CDR3 bases are TGTGCCACCAGCAGAGATAGGGGACAGGGATTCACAGATACGCAGTATTTC.

This clone was found many times. This chain joins TRBV6-1 and TRBJ2-7; D may correspond to TRBD1 or TRBD2 (5 bases each). Trimming took 8 bases from V and 3 from J, leaving 11 bases between them. The CDR3 loop spans 12 amino acids. Germline values: CDR1 MNHNS, CDR2 SASEGT. Here the CDR3 DNA reads TGTGCCAGCCGGGACGAAAACTACGAGCAGTACTTC. The encoded protein is CASRDENYEQYF.

This clone has just a few counts. V usage is TRBV6-1 and J usage is TRBJ2-2; 13 bases map to TRBD2. The CDR3 is 17 residues long. The V and J ends lost 6 bases and 4 bases, in that order; junction bases with no gene match: 8. Germline CDR1 and CDR2: MNHNS and SASEGT. The CDR3 spells CASRSPGLAGFTGELFF. CDR3 coding DNA: TGTGCCAGCAGATCTCCGGGACTAGCGGGATTCACCGGGGAGCTGTTTTTT.

In regard to this clone: Without the conserved terminal phenylalanine or tryptophan, this CDR3 likely stems from a read error. The CDR3 region is CASSYPPGVGYNEQFL. The DNA of the CDR3 is TGTGCCAGCAGTTACCCGCCAGGGGTCGGGTACAATGAGCAGTTCCTC. The chain carries TRBV6-6 and TRBJ2-1, with D perhaps matching TRBD1 (6 bases). Trimming took off 2 bases at V and 4 bases at J, with 15 bases between the two ends. The CDR3 extends over 16 amino acids. Germline CDR1 and CDR2: MNHNY and SVGAGI (reference sequence).

In its sample, this clone was seen a few times. The chain recombines TRBV6-1 with TRBJ2-7; 7 bases map to TRBD1. The CDR3 sequence is 15 residues long. The ends lost 6 bases at V and 2 bases at J; junction bases unmatched: 10. Germline V gene data show CDR1 as MNHNS and CDR2 as SASEGT. The chain's CDR3 is CASRRGTAYTYEQYF. Here the CDR3 DNA reads TGTGCCAGCAGACGAGGGACAGCCTATACCTACGAGCAGTACTTC.

Ten or more counts support this clone. This chain uses TRBV7-3 with TRBJ1-5; weak D call: TRBD1 (6 bases). V shed 1 base and J shed 7 bases, with 8 bases lying between them. This CDR3 has 13 residues. CDR1 SGHTA and CDR2 FQGTGA come from the germline V gene. CDR3 nucleotides: TGTGCCAGCAGCTTAAACAGGGAACAGCCCCAGCATTTT. Translation gives CASSLNREQPQHF.

This clone was seen repeatedly, ten times or more. The rearrangement joins TRBV7-2 to TRBJ2-5, with D uncertain. The V gene lost 5 bases and the J gene lost 1 base, with 5 bases spanning the gap. From germline, CDR1 is SGHTA and CDR2 FQGNSA. The CDR3 loop spans 12 amino acids. CDR3 nucleotides: TGTGCCAGCAGCGCCGTCCAAGAGACCCAGTACTTC. Translation: CASSAVQETQYF.

This chain links TRBV5-1 with TRBJ2-7; D tentatively fits TRBD1 or TRBD2 (5 bases each). V dropped 0 bases and J dropped 5 bases, with 12 bases sitting between them. CDR3 length: 14 residues. The germline V gene encodes CDR1 SGHRS and CDR2 YFSETQ. CDR3 protein: CASSLGIGTNEQYF. The CDR3 DNA follows: TGCGCCAGCAGCTTGGGGATAGGGACCAACGAGCAGTACTTC. Full variable domain (missing parts from reference TRBV5-1 and TRBJ2-7): KAGVTQTPRYLIKTRGQQVTLSCSPISGHRSVSWYQQTPGQGLQFLFEYFSETQRNKGNFPGRFSGRQFSNSRSEMNVSTLELGDSALYLCASSLGIGTNEQYFGPGTRLTVT.

This clone was counted at least ten times. The chain couples TRBV7-9 to TRBJ2-1, with 10 bases aligning to TRBD2. Trimming took 3 bases from V and 4 from J; bases not matched to a gene: 3. This CDR3 is built from 15 residues. CDR1 and CDR2 from the germline V gene are SEHNR and FQNEAQ (reference sequence). The CDR3 DNA sequence: TGTGCCAGCAGCTTTGAAGCGGGAGGGTACAATGAGCAGTTCTTC. Amino acids: CASSFEAGGYNEQFF.

The table lists this clone with many counts. The genes are TRBV10-3 and TRBJ2-7; 7 nucleotides agree with TRBD2. Germline CDR1 ENHRY, CDR2 SYGVKD. After removal of 7 bases from V and 5 bases from J, the junction contained 8 bases not matched to a gene. The CDR3 is 13 amino acids. CDR3 protein: CAIKVGTTNEQYF. In DNA, the CDR3 is TGTGCCATCAAGGTCGGGACTACCAACGAGCAGTACTTC.

This clone has a handful of counts. V usage is TRBV10-3 and J usage is TRBJ2-7; D is unresolved. The CDR3 is 12 residues long. With 11 bases removed from V and 2 bases from J, the gap between germline ends came to 13 bases. CDR1 and CDR2 (germline): ENHRY, SYGVKD. CDR3 loop: CAAQTKAYEQYF. The DNA of the CDR3 is TGTGCCGCACAGACAAAAGCCTACGAGCAGTACTTC.

This clone was seen ten or more times. The chain is built from TRBV5-1 and TRBJ1-4; TRBD1 matches 10 bases. This CDR3 region has 17 residues. Germline V gene sequence: CDR1 SGHRS, CDR2 YFSETQ. The ends lost 0 bases at V and 6 bases at J; junction bases unmatched: 8. The CDR3: CASSLEGAGTGDEKLFF. The CDR3 nucleotides read TGCGCCAGCAGCTTGGAGGGGGCCGGGACAGGGGATGAAAAACTGTTTTTT.

The V gene is TRBV6-2 or TRBV6-3, the J gene TRBJ1-6; D perhaps matches TRBD1 (5 bases). The length of the CDR3 is 17 residues. Germline V gene data show CDR1 as MNHEY and CDR2 as SVGEGT. The V gene lost 8 bases and the J gene lost 0 bases, with 17 bases spanning the gap. CDR3 sequence (DNA): TGTGCCAGCGGCCCACTTGGGGACGTCTCCTATAATTCACCCCTCCACTTT. Its translation is CASGPLGDVSYNSPLHF.

With respect to this clone: This clone may be a read error of a much larger clone one base away. V usage is TRBV6-4 and J usage is TRBJ1-2; 9 bases agree with TRBD1. CDR3 size: 13 residues. The J segment lost 8 bases and the V segment lost 4 bases, leaving 5 bases of the junction unmatched. CDR1 is MRHNA, CDR2 SNTAGT, per germline. The CDR3 DNA reads as TGTGCCAGCAGTGGACAGGGGGTCGGGGGCTACACCTTC. It is translated as CASSGQGVGGYTF.

This clone was detected ten times or more. This rearrangement joins TRBV4-1 to TRBJ2-1; D may be TRBD1 (5 bases). The V and J ends lost 1 base and 10 bases respectively, with 23 bases between them. Germline lookup yields CDR1 MGHRA and CDR2 YSYEKL. CDR3 length: 17 amino acids. Here the CDR3 reads CASSQGGQSVHPFEQFF. The CDR3 coding sequence is TGCGCCAGCAGCCAAGGGGGCCAATCCGTCCACCCCTTCGAGCAGTTCTTC.

This clone has at least ten counts. The chain uses TRBV6-2 or TRBV6-3 and TRBJ2-7; D possibly corresponds to TRBD2 (7 bases). CDR1 is MNHEY and CDR2 is SVGEGT in the germline V gene. The CDR3 loop spans 18 amino acids. Trimming pared 6 bases from V and 3 bases from J, leaving 27 bases between. CDR3 in DNA: TGTGCCAGCAGGGCCGCGGGGGCGGGTCGGAGTGGGAACTACGAGCAGTACTTC. Protein: CASRAAGAGRSGNYEQYF.

Ten or more counts support this clone. This chain connects TRBV20-1 to TRBJ1-2; unclear D gene. CDR1 and CDR2 (germline): DFQATT, SNEGSKA (reference sequence). V lost 1 base and J lost 3, with 12 bases in between. The CDR3 runs 14 residues. The CDR3 loop is CSARALPGDYGYTF. DNA of the CDR3: TGCAGTGCTAGAGCCTTACCGGGAGACTATGGCTACACCTTC.

This clone occurred many times. This rearrangement joins TRBV24-1 to TRBJ1-2, with 10 bases fitting TRBD1. V was pared by 2 bases and J by 5 bases, with 10 bases of the junction left unmatched. CDR1 is KGHDR, CDR2 SFDVKD, per germline. CDR3 length: 17 amino acids. CDR3 DNA sequence: TGTGCCACCAGTGATTCCCGGACAGGGGGAATGTTTTATGGCTACACCTTC. Translation: CATSDSRTGGMFYGYTF.

This clone came up many times. V usage is TRBV12-3 or TRBV12-4 and J usage is TRBJ2-7; 7 bases fit TRBD1. This CDR3 is built from 14 residues. With V trimmed by 5 bases and J by 5 bases, 9 bases remained unmatched. The DNA of the CDR3 is TGTGCCAGCAGTAGATTAGGGGGCGTCGACGAGCAGTACTTC. The encoded protein is CASSRLGGVDEQYF.

There are many counts of this clone. V and J are TRBV5-5 and TRBJ2-2, with a weak D call TRBD1 (6 bases). The CDR3 runs 14 residues. V was pared by 4 bases and J by 6 bases, with 13 bases between. Germline-derived CDR1 and CDR2 are SGHKS and YYEKEE (reference sequence). This CDR3 reads CASSLTGYPGELFF. In DNA form, the CDR3 reads TGTGCCAGCAGCCTAACAGGGTACCCCGGGGAGCTGTTTTTT.

This chain connects TRBV6-4 to TRBJ2-7; D tentatively fits TRBD1 or TRBD2 (5 bases each). Germline assignment: CDR1 MRHNA and CDR2 SNTAGT. Trimming shortened V by 0 bases and J by 0 bases, and 12 bases separated the two germline ends. The CDR3 length is 16 residues. The CDR3 loop is CASSDSRPGSSYEQYF. The DNA of the CDR3 is TGTGCCAGCAGTGACTCGAGGCCAGGGAGCTCCTACGAGCAGTACTTC.

This clone has ten or more counts. The CDR3 bases are TGTGCCAGCAGCCACAAACGCGGTGGCTACACCTTC. Translation: CASSHKRGGYTF. The chain combines TRBV6-1 with TRBJ1-2; D ambiguous. CDR3 length equals 12 residues. Looked up from germline, CDR1 is MNHNS and CDR2 is SASEGT. The V gene lost 6 bases and the J gene lost 7 bases, with 12 bases spanning the gap.

This clone was observed a few times. The V call is TRBV5-1, the J call TRBJ2-7, with 9 bases matching TRBD2. Germline V gene data show CDR1 as SGHRS and CDR2 as YFSETQ. The CDR3 loop spans 15 amino acids. The chain's CDR3 is CANSLGSGSGYEHYV. CDR3 nucleotides: TGCGCCAACAGCTTGGGTAGCGGGAGTGGTTACGAGCATTACGTC.

This clone was counted ten times or more. The gene calls are TRBV25-1 and TRBJ2-3; D gene unclear. V dropped 1 base and J dropped 2 bases, with 13 bases sitting between them. Germline CDR1 and CDR2: MGHDK and SYGVNS. This CDR3 has 16 amino acids. In nucleotides, the CDR3 is TGTGCCAGCAGTGAATTAGGGCAGTCTTACACAGATACGCAGTATTTT. As protein: CASSELGQSYTDTQYF.

This chain connects TRBV7-9 to TRBJ2-7; TRBD1 is a possible D gene (5 bases). V was clipped by 5 bases and J by 3 bases, with 17 bases between them. Germline CDR1 is SEHNR and CDR2 is FQNEAQ (reference sequence). The CDR3 has 15 residues. The CDR3, as DNA: TGTGCCAGCAGCCCCCCCAGGGAAACATTCTACGAGCAGTACTTC. It codes for CASSPPRETFYEQYF.

This clone was counted ten times or more. The gene calls are TRBV12-3 or TRBV12-4 and TRBJ2-1; 7 nucleotides match TRBD2. V was pared by 7 bases and J by 4 bases, with 10 bases of the junction left unmatched. This CDR3 is built from 15 residues. Here the CDR3 DNA reads TGTGCCAGCATCCTGGGCGGGGGAATGTACAATGAGCAGTTCTTC. Amino acid sequence: CASILGGGMYNEQFF.